The source of this T cell receptor beta chain is a study of T cell responses to AZD1222 COVID-19 vaccine. About the research overall: Whether given at about 4 or about 12 weeks, second doses were pooled. Notes on the study in general: Close to half of spike-specific TCRs reportedly recognize unmutated variant regions. Baseline seropositivity characterized only a handful of AZD1222 recipients.

TCRdb's copy holds only in-frame clones and misses some; the assay was immunoSEQ multiplex PCR. The table shows 150,000 to 200,000 clones, with around 87% occurring only once. The CDR3 loop spans 12 amino acids. With 5 bases clipped from V and 6 bases from J, the junction kept 4 bases outside the gene matches. CDR1 is LNHDA, CDR2 SQIVND, per germline (reference sequence). Worth noting for this clone: Antigen: not known.

The sequencing here drew on peripheral blood, taken on day 0 of AZD1222 vaccination. V gene TRBV19 combines with J gene TRBJ2-7, with 7 nucleotides matching TRBD1. The clonotype originates from an adult in good health. CDR3 coding DNA: TGTGCCAGTAGTCGGGACAGTAGCGAGCAGTACTTC. Protein sequence: CASSRDSSEQYF.